The next 17 T cell receptor beta chains were all read from a single sample in a study of CD8 T cells in ankylosing spondylitis. TCRdb processed the 5' RACE reads anew with MiXCR; each CDR3 protein has one entry. The table records under 120,000 distinct CDR3 sequences, under 30% of them present only once. The sample taken for sequencing was synovial fluid, either unsorted or a sorted T cell fraction (not recorded which). These receptors were collected from a male donor with ankylosing spondylitis.

This clonotype has just a few counts. The CDR3 protein is CSASETPHSSYNEQFF. CDR3 nucleotides: TGCAGTGCTAGTGAGACGCCCCATAGCTCCTACAATGAGCAGTTCTTC. This rearrangement joins TRBV20-1 to TRBJ2-1; no clear D. The CDR3 extends over 16 amino acids. V lost 3 bases, J lost 0 bases, and 15 bases lay in between. Germline CDR1 is DFQATT and CDR2 is SNEGSKA (reference sequence).

The chain is built from TRBV27 and TRBJ1-5; D remains ambiguous. CDR3 length: 12 residues. Per the germline V gene, CDR1 is MNHEY and CDR2 is SMNVEV (reference sequence). The V end was cut by 7 bases, the J end by 6 bases, with 10 bases between. CDR3 region: CASTDGSQPQHF. The CDR3 bases are TGTGCCAGCACCGACGGGAGTCAGCCCCAGCATTTT.

This clonotype was counted only a few times. This chain uses TRBV24-1 with TRBJ2-2; D possibly corresponds to TRBD1 (8 bases). V shed 0 bases and J shed 6 bases, with 13 bases lying between them. The length of the CDR3 is 16 residues. Germline V gene lookup returns CDR1 KGHDR and CDR2 SFDVKD. The CDR3 DNA reads TGTGCCACCAGTGATTTGAGGACAGGGAGGGCCGGGGAGCTGTTTTTT. This codes for CATSDLRTGRAGELFF.

The sample holds many counts of this clonotype. V and J are TRBV12-3 or TRBV12-4 and TRBJ2-2, with D perhaps TRBD1 or TRBD2 (5 bases each). CDR3 length equals 15 residues. Trimming took off 3 bases at V and 1 base at J, with 9 bases between the two ends. The CDR3 bases are TGTGCCAGCAGTTTCGGGGCCCGGAACACCGGGGAGCTGTTTTTT. It is translated as CASSFGARNTGELFF.

This clonotype was recorded many times. This rearrangement joins TRBV5-6 to TRBJ1-2; 7 nucleotides agree with TRBD1. The J segment lost 4 bases and the V segment lost 3 bases, leaving 6 bases of the junction unmatched. The CDR3 sequence is 14 residues long. Germline values: CDR1 SGHDT, CDR2 YYEEEE. The chain's CDR3 is CASSYEQGSYGYTF. CDR3 DNA: TGTGCCAGCAGCTATGAACAGGGGAGCTATGGCTACACCTTC.

The chain carries TRBV11-3 and TRBJ2-1; 7 bases fit TRBD1. Germline V CDR1 and CDR2: SGHNT, YENEEA. The CDR3 runs 16 residues. V gave up 6 bases and J gave up 0 bases; unmatched junction bases: 8. The CDR3 region is CASRPRGSSSYNEQFF. CDR3 DNA sequence: TGTGCCAGCAGACCCAGGGGGTCTAGCTCCTACAATGAGCAGTTCTTC. Full variable domain (rest looked up from reference TRBV11-3 and TRBJ2-1): EAGVVQSPRYKIIEKKQPVAFWCNPISGHNTLYWYLQNLGQGPELLIRYENEEAVDDSQLPKDRFSAERLKGVDSTLKIQPAELGDSAVYLCASRPRGSSSYNEQFFGPGTRLTVL.

The V call is TRBV7-8, the J call TRBJ2-6, with unresolved D. The V end was cut by 1 base, the J end by 2 bases, with 15 bases between. Germline CDR1 and CDR2: SGHVS and FQNEAQ. The CDR3 spans 18 residues. CDR3 nucleotides: TGTGCCAGCAGCTTAGAATCTGGTTGGCGTCCTGGGGCCAACGTCCTGACTTTC. Protein: CASSLESGWRPGANVLTF.

J is TRBJ1-1 and V is TRBV7-2; 11 positions match TRBD1. Germline V gene sequence: CDR1 SGHTA, CDR2 FQGNSA. The CDR3 loop spans 15 amino acids. The junction had 6 bases not matched to a gene; V was cut back by 8 bases and J by 1 base. The CDR3 loop reads CASAGQGAPNTEAFF. The CDR3 DNA follows: TGTGCCAGCGCAGGACAGGGGGCACCGAACACTGAAGCTTTCTTT.

This clonotype was seen more than once but under ten times. The chain links TRBV4-1 to TRBJ2-7; D remains ambiguous. The CDR3 extends over 15 amino acids. V was pared by 4 bases and J by 1 base, with 14 bases between. The germline CDR1 and CDR2 sequences are MGHRA and YSYEKL. The DNA of the CDR3 is TGCGCCAGCAGCCGGAGTAGTGACAATTCCTACGAGCAGTACTTC. This encodes CASSRSSDNSYEQYF.

J is TRBJ1-2 and V is TRBV6-1; D ambiguous. The CDR3 consists of 13 residues. Germline CDR1 reads MNHNS; CDR2 reads SASEGT. V shed 6 bases and J shed 0 bases, with 8 bases lying between them. CDR3 bases: TGTGCCAGCAGCCGTGGTCCTAACTATGGCTACACCTTC. Residues: CASSRGPNYGYTF.

This clonotype was seen more than once but under ten times. V and J are TRBV3-1 and TRBJ2-2; no clear D. V lost 1 base to trimming and J lost 8 bases, with 5 bases between them. In germline, CDR1 is LGHDT, CDR2 YNNKEL (reference sequence). The CDR3 runs to 12 residues. This CDR3 reads CASSQAEGELFF. CDR3 coding DNA: TGTGCCAGCAGCCAAGCAGAAGGGGAGCTGTTTTTT.

This clonotype was counted many times. This chain joins TRBV15 and TRBJ2-1, with TRBD2 matching 7 bases. V trimming: 1 base; J trimming: 4 bases; junction bases outside the gene matches: 4. Germline CDR1 LNHNV, CDR2 YYDKDF (reference sequence). The CDR3 sequence is 15 residues long. The CDR3 reads CATSRGSGLYNEQFF. The DNA for the CDR3 is TGTGCCACCAGCAGAGGTAGCGGGTTATACAATGAGCAGTTCTTC.

The chain has TRBV12-3 or TRBV12-4 and TRBJ1-1, with D unresolved. Trimming removed 7 bases at V and 1 base at J, with 10 bases between. The CDR3 sequence is 13 residues long. The CDR3 DNA reads TGTGCCAGCACTTACTCGAAGAACACTGAAGCTTTCTTT. This codes for CASTYSKNTEAFF.

This clonotype was picked up a small number of times. The chain couples TRBV27 to TRBJ1-4; D gene unclear. Looked up from germline, CDR1 is MNHEY and CDR2 is SMNVEV (reference sequence). The V end lost 5 bases, the J end lost 8 bases, and 15 bases lay between the germline ends. The CDR3 covers 14 residues. CDR3 sequence reads: CASSTRGPLEKLFF. Written as DNA, the CDR3 is TGTGCCAGCAGTACCCGAGGGCCCCTCGAAAAACTGTTTTTT.

This clonotype appeared once. The chain uses TRBV11-2 and TRBJ1-3; D unclear. CDR3 length: 15 amino acids. The V gene's germline CDR1 is SGHAT and CDR2 FQNNGV. V dropped 1 base and J dropped 3 bases, with 10 bases sitting between them. This CDR3 is CASSLGTSGGNTIYF. The CDR3 region has the DNA TGTGCCAGCAGCTTAGGGACGTCCGGTGGAAACACCATATATTTT.

This clonotype was detected ten times or more. The J gene is TRBJ2-1, the V gene TRBV29-1; D is perhaps TRBD1 (5 bases). V lost 7 bases and J lost 4, with 11 bases in between. The CDR3 runs 12 residues. Per germline, CDR1 SQVTM and CDR2 ANQGSEA. CDR3 region: CSALTAYNEQFF. The CDR3, as DNA: TGCAGCGCATTGACAGCTTACAATGAGCAGTTCTTC.

Concerning this clonotype itself: One end of the junction varies from germline; a read error may be responsible. The chain uses TRBV11-1 and TRBJ2-1; 13 positions match TRBD2. Germline CDR1 is SGHAT and CDR2 is FQDESV (reference sequence). The CDR3 sequence is 15 residues long. The CDR3 region is CASTLRLAGGDEQFF. CDR3 DNA sequence: TGTGCCAGCACCTTAAGACTAGCGGGAGGCGATGAGCAGTTCTTC.